A selection of T cell receptor beta chains follows, all from one sample in a study of blood T cell repertoires in COVID-19. Generated by immunoSEQ multiplex PCR, the TCRdb table keeps only in-frame clones and is missing some. The repertoire holds fewer than 150,000 clones, about four fifths seen once, with more than 7% in the top ten. Input material: peripheral blood. These receptors were taken from a human donor in a cohort sampled during active COVID-19. The CDR3 runs from the conserved cysteine through the conserved F or W. D genes are given only for firm matches. Clone size is stated in some rows and not others, as once, few, many or a class when expanded.

TRBJ1-5 | TRBV7-9 | . | few | TGTGCCAGCAGCTTAGATACAGAAAATCAGCCCCAGCATTTT | CASSLDTENQPQHF
TRBJ1-2 | TRBV28 | TRBD1 | . | TGTGCCAGCAGCCCATCAGGGGGCGACTATGGCTACACCTTC | CASSPSGGDYGYTF
TRBJ2-7 | TRBV6-6 | . | once | TGTGCCAGCAGTTACGGGCAGGGGCCCTCCTACGAGCAGTACTTC | CASSYGQGPSYEQYF
TRBJ1-5 | TRBV2 | . | . | TGTGCCAGCAGCCCCAGGGGCGCTGGGCCCCAGCATTTT | CASSPRGAGPQHF
TRBJ1-1 | TRBV7-2 | . | . | TGTGCCAGCAGCTTAGGGTACGGTACTGAAGCTTTCTTT | CASSLGYGTEAFF
TRBJ1-1 | TRBV19 | . | . | TGTGCCAGTAGTTACGGGGGGCGAGACGCTTTCTTT | CASSYGGRDAFF
TRBJ1-2 | TRBV5-8 | . | . | TGTGCCAGCACCTTATGGGGGGAGGGCGACTATGGCTACACCTTC | CASTLWGEGDYGYTF
TRBJ2-7 | TRBV29-1 | TRBD2 | few | TGCAGCGTCCGCCGGGGTGCGGGGGGGTCGGACGAGCAGTACTTC | CSVRRGAGGSDEQYF
TRBJ1-2 | TRBV5-4 | . | . | TGTGCCAGCAGCTTGTCGACTAAGAGCTATGGCTACACCTTC | CASSLSTKSYGYTF
TRBJ2-3 | TRBV29-1 | TRBD1 | . | TGCAGCGTTGTGGGAGGGGGGACAGGGTACGCAGATACGCAGTATTTT | CSVVGGGTGYADTQYF
TRBJ2-1 | TRBV27 | TRBD2 | . | TGTGCCAGCAGTTTTGGACTAGCGGGGGGAAAAAGGGGTGAGCAGTTCTTC | CASSFGLAGGKRGEQFF
TRBJ1-2 | TRBV5-6 | . | once | TGTGCCAGCACACGGGGGAGTAACTATGGCTACACCTTC | CASTRGSNYGYTF
TRBJ2-3 | TRBV19 | . | . | TGTGCCAGTAGTATAGCAGGGTCGAGCACAGATACGCAGTATTTT | CASSIAGSSTDTQYF
TRBJ1-4 | TRBV2 | TRBD1 | . | TGTGCCAGCTCTCGGGACAGAAATGAAAAACTGTTTTTT | CASSRDRNEKLFF
TRBJ2-7 | TRBV6-5 | TRBD1 | . | TGTGCCAGCCGATCCCGGGACAGGGGTTACGAGCAGTACTTC | CASRSRDRGYEQYF
TRBJ1-5 | TRBV6-6 | TRBD1 | . | TGTGCCAGCAGACCGACAGGGCTCCAGAGTCAGCCCCAGCATTTT | CASRPTGLQSQPQHF
TRBJ2-2 | TRBV28 | TRBD2 | . | TGTGCCAGCAGTCCACTAGCGGGGGGGCTTGGCGGGGAGCTGTTTTTT | CASSPLAGGLGGELFF
TRBJ1-4 | TRBV7-9 | . | . | TGTGCCAGCAGCTTAGCGGGTGGAGGTGAAAAACTGTTTTTT | CASSLAGGGEKLFF
TRBJ2-2 | TRBV5-5 | TRBD1 | once | TGTGCCAGCAGCACACTTCCGGGACAGGGTAGGAACACCGGGGAGCTGTTTTTT | CASSTLPGQGRNTGELFF
TRBJ2-7 | TRBV2 | TRBD1 | . | TGTGCCAGCAGTGACCAGGGGGCTTGGCAGTACTTC | CASSDQGAWQYF
TRBJ2-1 | TRBV6-1 | . | . | TGTGCCAGCAGTGAGAGCTACAATGAGCAGTTCTTC | CASSESYNEQFF
TRBJ1-6 | TRBV9 | TRBD1 | once | TGTGCCAGCAGCGACCTATACGGGACAGGGTCGTTACAACGAGGATCACCCCTCCACTTT | CASSDLYGTGSLQRGSPLHF